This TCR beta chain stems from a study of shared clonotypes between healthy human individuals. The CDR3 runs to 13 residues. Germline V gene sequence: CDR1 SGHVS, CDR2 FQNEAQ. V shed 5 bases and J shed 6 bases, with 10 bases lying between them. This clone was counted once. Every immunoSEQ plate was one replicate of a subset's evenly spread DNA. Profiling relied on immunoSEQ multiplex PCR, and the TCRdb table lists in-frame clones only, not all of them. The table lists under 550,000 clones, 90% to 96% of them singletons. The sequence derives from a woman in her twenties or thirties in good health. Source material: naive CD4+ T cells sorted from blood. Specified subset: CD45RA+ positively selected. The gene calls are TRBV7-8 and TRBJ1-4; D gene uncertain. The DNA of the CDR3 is TGTGCCAGCAGCCCCGAGAGGGATGAAAAACTGTTTTTT. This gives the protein CASSPERDEKLFF.